These 15 T cell receptor beta chains originate from one sample sequenced in a study of T cell changes during pregnancy in multiple sclerosis (dated 2019 in TCRdb). The library came from the immunoSEQ multiplex PCR assay. Imported from immuneACCESS, the table was reduced by TCRdb to in-frame sequences with V and J called. These copies leave out some clones; in studies compared against another copy, an unresolved V gene accounts for under half, and the cause of the remainder is not known. Recorded for this sample are 35,000 to 55,000 clones; about nine tenths of them occurred a single time. Around 0.7% of the sample rests with the top ten. The specimen comprised CD4+ T cells from peripheral blood mononuclear cells, sampled before pregnancy. The source is a female donor with multiple sclerosis, enrolled in a pregnancy study.

The chain recombines TRBV2 with TRBJ2-7; D not resolved. The CDR3 runs to 13 residues. Trimming pared 2 bases from V and 0 bases from J, leaving 5 bases between. The germline CDR1 and CDR2 sequences are SNHLY and FYNNEI. The CDR3 DNA follows: TGTGCCAGCAGTGAACGGAGCTCCTACGAGCAGTACTTC. This sequence encodes CASSERSSYEQYF.

The chain has TRBV2 and TRBJ1-2; 7 nucleotides align to TRBD1. The CDR3 is 16 amino acids. V shed 8 bases and J 2 bases; nucleotides not matched to a gene: 14. CDR1 SNHLY and CDR2 FYNNEI come from the germline V gene. The CDR3 DNA reads TGTGCCAGCGTATTCGGACAGGCGGTTGGGAACTATGGCTACACCTTC. It translates to CASVFGQAVGNYGYTF.

The V call is TRBV27, the J call TRBJ2-3; no definite D call. The CDR3 is 16 amino acids. Looked up from germline, CDR1 is MNHEY and CDR2 is SMNVEV (reference sequence). V lost 4 bases, J lost 1 base, and 15 bases lay in between. The CDR3 DNA is TGTGCCAGCAGTTCATTCCCCGTAACGGGCACAGATACGCAGTATTTT. Translating it yields CASSSFPVTGTDTQYF.

The chain uses TRBV7-2 and TRBJ2-1, with TRBD1 matching over 11 bases. The CDR3 contains 15 residues. Germline CDR1 SGHTA, CDR2 FQGNSA. The V segment lost 5 bases and the J segment 8 bases; nucleotides outside the gene matches: 8. The CDR3 bases are TGTGCCAGCAGCCCCGGACAGGGGGCGAGCTATGAGCAGTTCTTC. Translating gives CASSPGQGASYEQFF.

There are a few counts of this clone. The gene calls are TRBV2 and TRBJ2-7, with unresolved D. V was cut by 0 bases and J by 12 bases, with 12 bases left in between. CDR1 SNHLY and CDR2 FYNNEI come from the germline V gene. CDR3 length: 12 residues. The DNA for the CDR3 is TGTGCCAGCAGTGAAGCAGTCCCTCAGTCGTACTTC. It specifies CASSEAVPQSYF.

This sequence joins TRBV5-1 and TRBJ1-3, with D tentatively TRBD1 (5 bases). Trimming shortened V by 0 bases and J by 0 bases, and 13 bases separated the two germline ends. Germline-derived CDR1 and CDR2 are SGHRS and YFSETQ. The CDR3 consists of 17 residues. The CDR3 DNA sequence: TGCGCCAGCAGCTTGGATGGGGCGACCCACTCTGGAAACACCATATATTTT. It yields the protein CASSLDGATHSGNTIYF.

The chain recombines TRBV4-3 with TRBJ2-1, with TRBD2 identical over 11 bases. The CDR3 loop spans 16 amino acids. CDR1 and CDR2 from the germline V gene are LGHNA and YSLEER. V gave up 5 bases and J gave up 8 bases; unmatched junction bases: 11. The CDR3 region is CASSSAGTSGYYEQFF. Written as DNA, the CDR3 is TGCGCCAGCAGCTCAGCCGGGACTAGCGGTTACTATGAGCAGTTCTTC.

The chain uses TRBV11-2 and TRBJ1-1, with D possibly TRBD1 on 5 matching bases. This CDR3 region has 15 residues. Trimming took off 1 base at V and 6 bases at J, with 15 bases between the two ends. Germline V gene data show CDR1 as SGHAT and CDR2 as FQNNGV. Written as DNA, the CDR3 is TGTGCCAGCAGCTTAGGAACCCAGGGCAGCGCTGAAGCTTTCTTT. This sequence encodes CASSLGTQGSAEAFF.

CDR3 DNA sequence: TGTGCCAGCAGCTTAAGCGTTTCAGGAGGTCAGCCCCAGCATTTT. Translated, it gives CASSLSVSGGQPQHF. The V and J genes are TRBV7-2 and TRBJ1-5; D is uncertain. Germline values: CDR1 SGHTA, CDR2 FQGNSA. The ends were cut back, 2 bases at V and 6 bases at J, with 14 bases in the middle. This CDR3 is 15 amino acids long.

Written as DNA, the CDR3 is TGTGCCAGCAGCTTAGGGGGCCGTTATAGCACAGATACGCAGTATTTT. Translated: CASSLGGRYSTDTQYF. V usage is TRBV7-3 and J usage is TRBJ2-3, with a weak D call TRBD1 (6 bases). In germline, CDR1 is SGHTA, CDR2 FQGTGA. The CDR3 is 16 residues long. Trimming took off 2 bases at V and 0 bases at J, with 12 bases between the two ends.

The chain combines TRBV5-1 with TRBJ2-6; 7 nucleotides match TRBD2. The CDR3 sequence is 20 residues long. The germline gives CDR1 SGHRS, CDR2 YFSETQ. V was pared by 2 bases and J by 1 base, with 15 bases of the junction left unmatched. CDR3 residues: CASSLELGLGFSSGANVLTF. The CDR3 bases are TGCGCCAGCAGCTTAGAGCTCGGACTAGGGTTTTCTTCTGGGGCCAACGTCCTGACTTTC. Complete variable domain (other parts from reference TRBV5-1 and TRBJ2-6): KAGVTQTPRYLIKTRGQQVTLSCSPISGHRSVSWYQQTPGQGLQFLFEYFSETQRNKGNFPGRFSGRQFSNSRSEMNVSTLELGDSALYLCASSLELGLGFSSGANVLTFGAGSRLTVL.

This sequence joins TRBV7-2 and TRBJ2-5; a possible D gene is TRBD1 (6 bases). The CDR3 runs 15 residues. Germline CDR1 and CDR2: SGHTA and FQGNSA. V gave up 2 bases and J gave up 1 base, with 11 bases separating them. CDR3 region: CASSLFRGPQETQYF. CDR3 coding DNA: TGTGCCAGCAGCTTATTCAGGGGACCCCAAGAGACCCAGTACTTC.

CDR3 sequence (DNA): TGCGCCAGCAGCTCCGGGAATGCCCTTTACGAGCAGTACTTC. It specifies CASSSGNALYEQYF. The chain couples TRBV5-1 to TRBJ2-7; D might be TRBD2 (5 bases). This CDR3 spans 14 amino acids. Germline values: CDR1 SGHRS, CDR2 YFSETQ. V was clipped by 3 bases and J by 4 bases, with 14 bases between them.

A single count supports this clone. The V call is TRBV5-1, the J call TRBJ1-1; weak D call: TRBD1 (6 bases). The CDR3 is made up of 15 amino acids. Germline V gene data show CDR1 as SGHRS and CDR2 as YFSETQ. V was trimmed by 0 bases and J by 5 bases, leaving 14 bases between them. The CDR3 protein is CASSLEEGGWTEAFF. DNA of the CDR3: TGCGCCAGCAGCTTGGAGGAAGGGGGTTGGACTGAAGCTTTCTTT.

The J gene is TRBJ1-1, the V gene TRBV10-3, with 9 bases matching TRBD1. The CDR3 spans 13 residues. V lost 6 bases to trimming and J lost 2 bases; unmatched junction nucleotides: 1. Germline V gives CDR1 ENHRY, CDR2 SYGVKD. The CDR3 DNA reads TGTGCCATCAGGGGACAGGGTAACACTGAAGCTTTCTTT. It encodes CAIRGQGNTEAFF.